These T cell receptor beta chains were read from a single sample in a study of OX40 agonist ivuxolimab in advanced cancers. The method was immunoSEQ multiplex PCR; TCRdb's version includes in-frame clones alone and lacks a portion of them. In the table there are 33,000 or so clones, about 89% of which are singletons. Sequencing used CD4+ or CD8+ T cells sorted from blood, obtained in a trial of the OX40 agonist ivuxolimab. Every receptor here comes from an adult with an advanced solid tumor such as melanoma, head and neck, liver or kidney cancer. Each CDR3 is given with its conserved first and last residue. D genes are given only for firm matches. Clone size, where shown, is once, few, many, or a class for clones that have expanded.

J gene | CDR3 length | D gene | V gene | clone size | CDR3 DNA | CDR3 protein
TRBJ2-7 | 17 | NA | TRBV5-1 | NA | TGCGCCAGCAGCTTGGCCCCCGCCGAGCCTATTTCCTACGAGCAGTACTTC | CASSLAPAEPISYEQYF
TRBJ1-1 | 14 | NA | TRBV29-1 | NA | TGCAGCGTTGTCCGAGGGGGATTGTACACTGAAGCTTTCTTT | CSVVRGGLYTEAFF
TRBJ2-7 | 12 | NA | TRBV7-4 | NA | TGTGCCAGCAGCCTACCCTCCTACGAGCAGTACTTC | CASSLPSYEQYF
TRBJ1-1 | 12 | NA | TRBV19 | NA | TGTGCCTCCTCAAGGGCTCCCTTTGAAGCTTTCTTT | CASSRAPFEAFF
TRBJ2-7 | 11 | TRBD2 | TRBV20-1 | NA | TGCAGTGCTAGCGGGAGGAGGGAGCAGTACTTC | CSASGRREQYF
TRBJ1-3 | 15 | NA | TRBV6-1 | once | TGTGCCAGCAGTGAAGGGGTAGGGGCCGCGTTCACCATATATTTT | CASSEGVGAAFTIYF
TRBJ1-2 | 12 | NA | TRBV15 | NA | TGTGCCACCAGCAGAGAGGAGTATGGCTACACCTTC | CATSREEYGYTF
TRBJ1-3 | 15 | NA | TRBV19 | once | TGTGCCAGTAGTCCACAGTTGGGAGCTGGAAACACCATATATTTT | CASSPQLGAGNTIYF
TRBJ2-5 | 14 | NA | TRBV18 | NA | TGTGCCAGCTCACCGGGGTGGGGCCAAGAGACCCAGTACTTC | CASSPGWGQETQYF
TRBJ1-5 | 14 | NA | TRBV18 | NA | TGTGCCAGCTCACCACAGGGTAGCTCGGAGCCCCAGCATTTT | CASSPQGSSEPQHF
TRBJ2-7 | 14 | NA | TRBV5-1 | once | TGCGCCAGCAGCTTGGGACTCCTGGCCTACGAGCAGTACTTC | CASSLGLLAYEQYF
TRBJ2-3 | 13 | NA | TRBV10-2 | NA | TGCGCCAGCAGTGACCAGGGGGGGACTGCGCAGTATTTT | CASSDQGGTAQYF
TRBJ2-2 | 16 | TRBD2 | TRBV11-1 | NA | TGTGCCAGCAGCTTAGCTTGGACTAGCGGGACCGGGGAGCTGTTTTTT | CASSLAWTSGTGELFF
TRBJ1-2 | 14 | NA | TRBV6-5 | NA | TGTGCCAGCAGTTCTACAGGGCGTCACGGCGGCTACACCTTC | CASSSTGRHGGYTF
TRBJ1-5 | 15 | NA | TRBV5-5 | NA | TGTGCCAGCAGCTTGGACGGTGGGGATGGTCAGCCCCAGCATTTT | CASSLDGGDGQPQHF
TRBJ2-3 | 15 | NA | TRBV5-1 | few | TGCGCCAGCAGTTCCGGGACGGGAAGCACAGATACGCAGTATTTT | CASSSGTGSTDTQYF
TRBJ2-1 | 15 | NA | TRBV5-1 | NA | TGCGCCAGCAGCCCGATGACAGGCTCCTACAATGAGCAGTTCTTC | CASSPMTGSYNEQFF
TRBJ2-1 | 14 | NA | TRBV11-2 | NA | TGTGCCAGCAGCTTGGGCTCTTCTGTCAATGAGCAGTTCTTC | CASSLGSSVNEQFF
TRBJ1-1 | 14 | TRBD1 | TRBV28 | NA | TGTGCCTCTACAGGGGGCTTTTTGAACACTGAAGCTTTCTTT | CASTGGFLNTEAFF
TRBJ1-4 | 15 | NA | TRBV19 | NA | TGTGCCAGTAGTACGGACCGCGCAACTAATGAAAAACTGTTTTTT | CASSTDRATNEKLFF
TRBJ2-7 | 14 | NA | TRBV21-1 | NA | TGTGCCAGCAGCCCCCCGACAGGGTCCTACGAGCAGTACTTC | CASSPPTGSYEQYF
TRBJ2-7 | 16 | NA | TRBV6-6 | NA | TGTGCCAGCAGTAAACTGGGACTTGCCTCGACCTACGAGCAGTACTTC | CASSKLGLASTYEQYF
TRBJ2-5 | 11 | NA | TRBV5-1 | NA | TGCGCCAGCAGCCTTCTTACGGACCAGTACTTC | CASSLLTDQYF
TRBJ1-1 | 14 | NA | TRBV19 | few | TGTGCCAGTAGTATTTTACGGGACGGCACTGAAGCTTTCTTT | CASSILRDGTEAFF
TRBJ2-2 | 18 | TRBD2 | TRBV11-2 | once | TGTGCCAGCAGCGCCAGGCCCGGGGTAGCGGGTGGAACCGGGGAGCTGTTTTTT | CASSARPGVAGGTGELFF
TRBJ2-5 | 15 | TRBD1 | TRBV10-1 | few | TGCGCCAGCGGACAGGGAATGGGGCGGCAAGAGACCCAGTACTTC | CASGQGMGRQETQYF
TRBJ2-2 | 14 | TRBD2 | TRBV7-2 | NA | TGTGCCAGCAGCCTGACTAGCGGGAGAGTAGGGCTGTTTTTT | CASSLTSGRVGLFF
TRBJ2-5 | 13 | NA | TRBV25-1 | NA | TGTGCCAGCAGGGGGACTTTTTTAGAGACCCAGTACTTC | CASRGTFLETQYF
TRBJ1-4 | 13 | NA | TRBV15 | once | TGTGCCACCAGCAGAGGCCGTAATGAAAAACTGTTTTTT | CATSRGRNEKLFF
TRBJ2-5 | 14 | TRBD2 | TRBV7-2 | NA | TGTGCCAGCAGCTTAGGACTAGCGGGAGAGACCCAGTACTTC | CASSLGLAGETQYF
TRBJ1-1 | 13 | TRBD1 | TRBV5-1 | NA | TGCGCCAGCCGGTGGGACAGGGGGACTGAAGCTTTCTTT | CASRWDRGTEAFF
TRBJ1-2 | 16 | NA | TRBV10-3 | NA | TGTGCCACCCCAATCATAGATGGGGGGGCGAACTATGGCTACACCTTC | CATPIIDGGANYGYTF
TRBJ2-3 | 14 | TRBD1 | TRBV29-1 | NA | TGCAGCTCAACAGGGGGCACTAGCACAGATACGCAGTATTTT | CSSTGGTSTDTQYF
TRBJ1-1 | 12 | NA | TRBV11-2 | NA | TGTGCCAGCAGCTTAGTGGGCCGAGGTGCTTTCTTT | CASSLVGRGAFF
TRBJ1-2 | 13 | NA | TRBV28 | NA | TGTGCCAGCATAGCCGCAAATGGTGGTGGCTACACCTTC | CASIAANGGGYTF
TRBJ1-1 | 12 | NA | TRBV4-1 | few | TGCGCCAGCAGCCAAGAGGAGACTGAAGCTTTCTTT | CASSQEETEAFF
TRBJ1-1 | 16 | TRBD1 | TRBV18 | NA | TGTGCCAGCTCGCCCGGGACAGGGGGCATGAACACTGAAGCTTTCTTT | CASSPGTGGMNTEAFF
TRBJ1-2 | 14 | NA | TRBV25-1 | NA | TGTGCCAGCAGTGACGGGGTGTCGGGGTACGGCTACACCTTC | CASSDGVSGYGYTF
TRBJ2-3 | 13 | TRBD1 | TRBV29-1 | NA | TGCAGCGTTGTACAGGGGGCTAAGGATACGCAGTATTTT | CSVVQGAKDTQYF
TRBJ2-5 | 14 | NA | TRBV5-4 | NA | TGTGCCAGCAGCCCGGACTCGATAGGGGAGACCCAGTACTTC | CASSPDSIGETQYF
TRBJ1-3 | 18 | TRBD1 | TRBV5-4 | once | TGTGCCAGCAGCTTGCGGACAGGGGCCTACCACTCTGGAAACACCATATATTTT | CASSLRTGAYHSGNTIYF
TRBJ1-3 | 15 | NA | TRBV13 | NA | TGTGCCAGCAGCTTAATGTCAGCTCCCTGGAACACCATATATTTT | CASSLMSAPWNTIYF
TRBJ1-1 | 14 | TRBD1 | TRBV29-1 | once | TGCAGCCACCGTAGGACAGGGGGGAACACTGAAGCTTTCTTT | CSHRRTGGNTEAFF
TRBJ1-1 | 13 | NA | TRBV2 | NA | TGTGCCAGCAGTATTGGGATGAACACTGAAGCTTTCTTT | CASSIGMNTEAFF
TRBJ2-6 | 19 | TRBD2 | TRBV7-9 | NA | TGTGCCAGCAGCTTAGGAGGCAGGGAGGGTCGCTCTGGGGCCAACGTCCTGACTTTC | CASSLGGREGRSGANVLTF
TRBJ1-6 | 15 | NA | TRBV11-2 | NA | TGTGCCAGCAGCGCCTTAGGGGGAGTTAATTCACCCCTCCACTTT | CASSALGGVNSPLHF
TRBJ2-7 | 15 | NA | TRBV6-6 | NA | TGTGCCAGCAGTTACTCGGCCGGGAAAGGCTACGAGCAGTACTTC | CASSYSAGKGYEQYF